The next 9 T cell receptor beta chains were all read from a single sample in a study of blood T cell repertoires in COVID-19. TCRdb keeps only in-frame clones here, not all; method: immunoSEQ multiplex PCR. This repertoire shows roughly 180,000 clones, more than 80% found once; its top ten account for under 8%. The sample comprised PBMCs or T cells enriched from blood (not recorded which). The receptors stem from a man aged 35 to 55 who had recovered from COVID-19.

This CDR3 reads CASSKASRVAQYF. In nucleotides, the CDR3 is TGTGCCAGCAGCAAAGCGAGCAGGGTCGCGCAGTATTTT. J is TRBJ2-3 and V is TRBV21-1; the table assigns TRBD1, which was not confirmed against the DNA. TRBV21-1 is a documented pseudogene. This CDR3 comprises 13 residues.

CDR3 in amino acids: CASSSGLAGAGAGANVLTF. The CDR3 nucleotides are TGTGCCAGCAGCTCCGGACTAGCGGGAGCGGGGGCGGGGGCCAACGTCCTGACTTTC. V is TRBV13 and J is TRBJ2-6, with 13 bases fitting TRBD2. There are 19 residues in the CDR3. Germline V CDR1 and CDR2: PRHDT, FYEKMQ (reference sequence). After removal of 4 bases from V and 4 bases from J, the junction contained 10 bases not matched to a gene.

This clone was seen just once. V is TRBV14 and J is TRBJ2-5; 7 bases match TRBD1. Germline V CDR1 and CDR2: SGHDN, FVKESK. The CDR3 extends over 14 amino acids. The junction had 2 bases not matched to a gene; V was cut back by 0 bases and J by 4 bases. The CDR3 DNA follows: TGTGCCAGCAGCCAAGATTACAGGGGAGAGACCCAGTACTTC. Translating gives CASSQDYRGETQYF.

The chain carries TRBV6-6 and TRBJ1-4; 7 bases match TRBD1. This CDR3 is 14 amino acids long. CDR1 MNHNY and CDR2 SVGAGI come from the germline V gene (reference sequence). V dropped 7 bases and J dropped 3; count of bases not matched to a gene: 5. The CDR3 region has the DNA TGTGCCAGCACAGGGACAGTCCCTAATGAAAAACTGTTTTTT. It is translated as CASTGTVPNEKLFF.

The CDR3 DNA reads TGTGCCAGCAGCCTGCGGGCTAGCGGGAGGGTCAATGAGCAGTTCTTC. This codes for CASSLRASGRVNEQFF. The rearrangement uses TRBV7-3 and TRBJ2-1; 12 nucleotides agree with TRBD2. The junction had 8 bases not matched to a gene; V was cut back by 5 bases and J by 6 bases. The CDR3 runs to 16 residues. Germline V gene lookup returns CDR1 SGHTA and CDR2 FQGTGA.

The rearrangement joins TRBV19 to TRBJ2-2; 8 bases are a match to TRBD1. Germline V gene lookup returns CDR1 LNHDA and CDR2 SQIVND (reference sequence). Losses at the gene ends were 6 bases for V and 1 base for J; bases not matched to a gene: 4. There are 15 residues in the CDR3. CDR3: CASSRGQVNTGELFF. CDR3 DNA sequence: TGTGCCAGTAGCAGGGGACAGGTGAACACCGGGGAGCTGTTTTTT.

A few counts support this clone. DNA of the CDR3: TGTGCCAGCAGTTCTGGGGGGGGTAGGAGAGAGTCCTACGAGCAGTACTTC. Protein sequence: CASSSGGGRRESYEQYF. The rearrangement uses TRBV28 and TRBJ2-7, with 7 bases identical to TRBD2. After removal of 4 bases from V and 1 base from J, the junction contained 13 bases not matched to a gene. The CDR3 length is 17 residues. Per the germline V gene, CDR1 is MDHEN and CDR2 is SYDVKM.

This chain uses TRBV11-2 with TRBJ2-7; 8 bases fit TRBD2. Looked up from germline, CDR1 is SGHAT and CDR2 is FQNNGV. CDR3 length: 15 residues. V shed 7 bases, J shed 1 base, and the junction held 9 bases outside the gene matches. CDR3 loop: CASTLSTSGSYEQYF. As DNA, the CDR3 is TGTGCCAGCACCCTGAGTACTAGCGGTTCCTACGAGCAGTACTTC. The full variable domain, with the rest looked up from reference TRBV11-2 and TRBJ2-7, is EAGVAQSPRYKIIEKRQSVAFWCNPISGHATLYWYQQILGQGPKLLIQFQNNGVVDDSQLPKDRFSAERLKGVDSTLKIQPAKLEDSAVYLCASTLSTSGSYEQYFGPGTRLTVT.

The chain recombines TRBV27 with TRBJ2-2; D possibly corresponds to TRBD1 (5 bases). Trimming took 5 bases from V and 1 from J, leaving 14 bases between them. Germline V gene sequence: CDR1 MNHEY, CDR2 SMNVEV (reference sequence). The CDR3 length is 16 residues. The CDR3 protein is CASSPPDRMNTGELFF. The CDR3 DNA follows: TGTGCCAGCAGTCCACCCGACAGAATGAACACCGGGGAGCTGTTTTTT.